This T cell receptor (beta chain) was obtained from a study of cytomegalovirus exposure and HLA in healthy donors. General observations from the study: About 87% or about 30% of the time was how often most TCR beta V segments were productive, according to an earlier analysis.

A word on this clone: The antigen is not known.

Vbeta (60) and Jbeta (13) primers were used in the PCR. TCRdb keeps only in-frame clones here, not all; method: immunoSEQ multiplex PCR. The sample shows under 200,000 clones, about four fifths of them seen only once. Germline V lookup: CDR1 LNHDA, CDR2 SQIVND (reference sequence). V gave up 4 bases and J gave up 4 bases; unmatched junction bases: 7. The CDR3 spans 15 residues. The material sequenced was PBMCs. This sequence originates from a boy between 2 and 10 years old in good health and CMV-seronegative. V and J are TRBV19 and TRBJ1-3; 7 bases are a match to TRBD1. CDR3 in DNA: TGTGCCAGTAGTAGGCCCCGGGACAGAGGAAACACCATATATTTT. Its protein product is CASSRPRDRGNTIYF.